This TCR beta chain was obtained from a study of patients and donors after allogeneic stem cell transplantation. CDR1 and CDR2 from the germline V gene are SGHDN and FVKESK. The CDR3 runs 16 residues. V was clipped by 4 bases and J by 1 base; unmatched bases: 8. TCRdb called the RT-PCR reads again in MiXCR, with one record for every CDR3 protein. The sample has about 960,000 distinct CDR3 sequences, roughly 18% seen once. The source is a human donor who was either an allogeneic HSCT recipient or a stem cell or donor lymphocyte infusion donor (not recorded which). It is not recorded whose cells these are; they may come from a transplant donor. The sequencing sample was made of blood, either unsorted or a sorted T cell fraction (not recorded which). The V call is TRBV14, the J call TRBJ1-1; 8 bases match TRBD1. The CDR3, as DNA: TGTGCCAGCAGCCGTAGACCGGACAGGGAGAACACTGAAGCTTTCTTT. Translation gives CASSRRPDRENTEAFF.